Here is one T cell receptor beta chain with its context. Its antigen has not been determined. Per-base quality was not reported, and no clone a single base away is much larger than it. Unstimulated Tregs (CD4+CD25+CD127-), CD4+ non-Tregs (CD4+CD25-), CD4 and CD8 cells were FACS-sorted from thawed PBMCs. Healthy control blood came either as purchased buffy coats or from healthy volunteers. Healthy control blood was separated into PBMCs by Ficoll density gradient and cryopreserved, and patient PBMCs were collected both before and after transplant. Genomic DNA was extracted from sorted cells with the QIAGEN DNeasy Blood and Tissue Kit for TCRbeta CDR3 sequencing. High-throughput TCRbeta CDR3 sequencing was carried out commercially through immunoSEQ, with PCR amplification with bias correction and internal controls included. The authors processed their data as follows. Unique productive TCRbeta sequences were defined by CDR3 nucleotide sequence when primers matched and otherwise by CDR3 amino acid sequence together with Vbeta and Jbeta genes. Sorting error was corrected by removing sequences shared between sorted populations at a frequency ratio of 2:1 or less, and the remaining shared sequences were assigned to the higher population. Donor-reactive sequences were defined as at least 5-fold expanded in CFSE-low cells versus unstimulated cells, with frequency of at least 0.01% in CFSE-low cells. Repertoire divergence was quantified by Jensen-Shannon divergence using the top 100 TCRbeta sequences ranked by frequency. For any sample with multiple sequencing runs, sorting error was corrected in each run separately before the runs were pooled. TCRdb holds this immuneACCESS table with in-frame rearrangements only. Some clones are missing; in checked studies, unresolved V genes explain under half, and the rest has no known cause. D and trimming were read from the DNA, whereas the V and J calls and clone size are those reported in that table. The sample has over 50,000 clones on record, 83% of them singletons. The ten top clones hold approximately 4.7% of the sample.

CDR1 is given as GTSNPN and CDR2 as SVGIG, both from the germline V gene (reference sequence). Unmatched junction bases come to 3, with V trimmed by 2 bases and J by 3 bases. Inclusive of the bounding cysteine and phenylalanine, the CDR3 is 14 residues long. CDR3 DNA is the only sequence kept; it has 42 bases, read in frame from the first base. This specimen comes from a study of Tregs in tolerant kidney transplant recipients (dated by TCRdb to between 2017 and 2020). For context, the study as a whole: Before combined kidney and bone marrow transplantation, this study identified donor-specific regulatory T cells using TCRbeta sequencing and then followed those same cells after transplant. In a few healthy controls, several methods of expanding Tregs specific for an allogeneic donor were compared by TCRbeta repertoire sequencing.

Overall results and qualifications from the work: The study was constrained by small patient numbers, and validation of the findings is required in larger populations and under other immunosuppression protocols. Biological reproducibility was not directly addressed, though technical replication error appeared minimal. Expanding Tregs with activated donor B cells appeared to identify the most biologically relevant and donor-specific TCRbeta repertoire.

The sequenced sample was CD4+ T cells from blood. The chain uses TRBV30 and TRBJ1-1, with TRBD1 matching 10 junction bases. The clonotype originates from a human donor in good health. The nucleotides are TGTGCCTGGAGTACCGGGACAGGGGACACTGAAGCTTTCTTT. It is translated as CAWSTGTGDTEAFF. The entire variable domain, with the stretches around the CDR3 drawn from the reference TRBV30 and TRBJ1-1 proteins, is SQTIHQWPATLVQPVGSPLSLECTVEGTSNPNLYWYRQAAGRGLQLLFYSVGIGQISSEVPQNLSASRPQDRQFILSSKKLLLSDSGFYLCAWSTGTGDTEAFFGQGTRLTVV.